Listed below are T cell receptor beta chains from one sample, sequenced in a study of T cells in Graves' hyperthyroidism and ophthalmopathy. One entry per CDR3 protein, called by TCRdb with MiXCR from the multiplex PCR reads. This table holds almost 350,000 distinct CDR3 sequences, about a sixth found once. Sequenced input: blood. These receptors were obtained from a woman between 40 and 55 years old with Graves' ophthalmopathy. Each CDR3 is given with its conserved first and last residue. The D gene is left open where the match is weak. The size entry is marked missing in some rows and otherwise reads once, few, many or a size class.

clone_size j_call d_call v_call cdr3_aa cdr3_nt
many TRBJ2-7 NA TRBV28 CASRTMGGHYEQYF TGTGCCAGCAGGACTATGGGGGGCCACTACGAGCAGTACTTC
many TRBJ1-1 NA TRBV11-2 CASSLSSRLNTEAFF TGTGCCAGCAGCTTATCTTCCAGGTTAAACACTGAAGCTTTCTTT
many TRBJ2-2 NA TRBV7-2 CASSLAVNTGELFF TGTGCCAGCAGCTTAGCAGTAAACACCGGGGAGCTGTTTTTT
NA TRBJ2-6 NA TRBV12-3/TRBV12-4 CASLGSSGANVLTF TGTGCCAGTCTTGGAAGCTCTGGGGCCAACGTCCTGACTTTC
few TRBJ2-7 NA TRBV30 CAWSVLGESHVQYF TGTGCCTGGAGTGTATTGGGGGAGTCCCACGTGCAGTACTTC
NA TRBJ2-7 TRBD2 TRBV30 CAWTGRAGTSGYEQYF TGTGCCTGGACTGGCAGAGCCGGGACTAGTGGGTACGAGCAGTACTTC
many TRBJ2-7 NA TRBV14 CASSFEGQDEQYF TGTGCCAGCAGCTTTGAAGGGCAGGACGAGCAGTACTTC
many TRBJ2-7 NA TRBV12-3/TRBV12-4 CASSPHGKDSYEQYF TGTGCCAGCAGTCCACATGGGAAAGACTCCTACGAGCAGTACTTC
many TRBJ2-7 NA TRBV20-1 CSASPTLTEQYF TGCAGTGCTAGTCCCACCCTCACGGAGCAGTACTTC
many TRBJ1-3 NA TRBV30 CAWSVRRRHTIYF TGTGCCTGGAGTGTACGACGCCGTCACACCATATATTTT
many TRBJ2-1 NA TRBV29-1 CSVARGYNEQFF TGCAGCGTTGCGCGGGGTTACAATGAGCAGTTCTTC
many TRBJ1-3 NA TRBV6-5 CASRADQTVYF TGTGCCAGCAGGGCAGACCAGACCGTATATTTT
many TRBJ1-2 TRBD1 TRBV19 CASSPGGPGYTF TGTGCCAGTAGCCCAGGGGGTCCTGGCTACACCTTC
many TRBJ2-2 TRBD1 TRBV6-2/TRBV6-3 CASTDDRDRNTGELFF TGTGCCAGCACCGATGACAGGGATCGGAACACCGGGGAGCTGTTTTTT
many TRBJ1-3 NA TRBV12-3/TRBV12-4 CASDRNSGNTIYF TGTGCCAGCGACAGGAACTCTGGAAACACCATATATTTT
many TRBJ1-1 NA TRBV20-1 CSASPGVGDTEAFF TGCAGTGCTTCACCAGGGGTGGGGGACACTGAAGCTTTCTTT
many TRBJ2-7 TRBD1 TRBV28 CASSLRTGGGEQYF TGTGCCAGCAGTCTCCGGACAGGGGGCGGCGAGCAGTACTTC
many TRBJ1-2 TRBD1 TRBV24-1 CATSDPRDRDYGYTF TGTGCCACCAGTGACCCCCGGGACAGGGACTATGGCTACACCTTC
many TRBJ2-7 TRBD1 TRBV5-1 CASSLDQGAIDEQYF TGCGCCAGCAGCCTCGACCAGGGGGCGATCGACGAGCAGTACTTC
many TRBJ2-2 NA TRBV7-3 CASSSPPGTHTGELFF TGTGCCAGCAGCTCGCCGCCCGGGACTCACACCGGGGAGCTGTTTTTT
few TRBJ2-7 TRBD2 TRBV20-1 CSAPHPTSGSSPEQYF TGCAGTGCTCCTCACCCGACTAGCGGGAGCTCCCCCGAGCAGTACTTC
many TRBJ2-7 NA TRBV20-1 CSASGDTSSYEQYF TGCAGTGCTAGCGGGGACACGAGCTCCTACGAGCAGTACTTC
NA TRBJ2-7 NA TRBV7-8 CASSLTSAARAREQYF TGTGCCAGCAGCTTAACCTCTGCCGCCAGGGCTCGTGAGCAGTACTTC
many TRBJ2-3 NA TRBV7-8 CASSSGRFTDTQYF TGTGCCAGCAGCTCGGGACGGTTCACAGATACGCAGTATTTT
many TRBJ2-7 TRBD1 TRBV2 CASLTMDRSSYEQYF TGTGCCAGCCTTACCATGGACAGGAGCTCCTACGAGCAGTACTTC
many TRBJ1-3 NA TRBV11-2 CASSSPSHSGNTIYF TGTGCCAGCAGCTCCCCCTCGCATTCTGGAAACACCATATATTTT
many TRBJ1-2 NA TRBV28 CASSFRAAILSNYGYTF TGTGCCAGCAGTTTCAGGGCGGCCATTCTATCGAACTATGGCTACACCTTC